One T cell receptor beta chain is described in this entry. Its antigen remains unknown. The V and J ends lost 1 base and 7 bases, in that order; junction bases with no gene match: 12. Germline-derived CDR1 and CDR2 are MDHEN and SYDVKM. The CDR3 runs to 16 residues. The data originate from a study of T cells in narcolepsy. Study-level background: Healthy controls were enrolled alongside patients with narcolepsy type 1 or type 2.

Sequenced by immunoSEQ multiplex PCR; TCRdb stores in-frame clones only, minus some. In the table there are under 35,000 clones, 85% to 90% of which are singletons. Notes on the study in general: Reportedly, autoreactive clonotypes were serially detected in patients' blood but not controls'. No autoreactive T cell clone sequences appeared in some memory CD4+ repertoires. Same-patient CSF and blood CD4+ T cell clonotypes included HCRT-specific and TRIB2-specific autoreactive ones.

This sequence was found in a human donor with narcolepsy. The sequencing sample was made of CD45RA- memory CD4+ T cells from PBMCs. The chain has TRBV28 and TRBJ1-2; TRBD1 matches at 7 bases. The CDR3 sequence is CASSLFSNRGTVGYTF. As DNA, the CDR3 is TGTGCCAGCAGTTTATTTTCCAACAGGGGTACCGTTGGCTACACCTTC.